This entry describes one T cell receptor beta chain. The antigen is not known. Naivety among CD8 cells was defined by CD45RO negativity and positive CCR7 selection, thereby excluding terminally differentiated effector memory CD45RA+ cells. Using 200 ng DNA, some 30,000 T cell genomes, the sorted-subset replicate PCRs were run. TCRdb's table, derived via immunoSEQ multiplex PCR, lists solely in-frame clones and lacks some. The data show about 2 million clones, approximately 94% seen once. The CDR3 has 15 residues. CDR1 is LNHNV, CDR2 YYDKDF, per germline (reference sequence). Trimming left V 5 bases short and J 1 base short, with 11 bases between. This entry is derived from a study of shared clonotypes between healthy human individuals. Points from the study as a whole: Blood alone was sampled, and tissue repertoires likely differ.

This clonotype originated in a man aged 18 to 30 in good health. The chain couples TRBV15 to TRBJ2-2, with unresolved D. What was sequenced was naive CD8+ T cells sorted from blood. The DNA of the CDR3 is TGTGCCACCAGCGGGATTACTATGAACACCGGGGAGCTGTTTTTT. This gives the protein CATSGITMNTGELFF.